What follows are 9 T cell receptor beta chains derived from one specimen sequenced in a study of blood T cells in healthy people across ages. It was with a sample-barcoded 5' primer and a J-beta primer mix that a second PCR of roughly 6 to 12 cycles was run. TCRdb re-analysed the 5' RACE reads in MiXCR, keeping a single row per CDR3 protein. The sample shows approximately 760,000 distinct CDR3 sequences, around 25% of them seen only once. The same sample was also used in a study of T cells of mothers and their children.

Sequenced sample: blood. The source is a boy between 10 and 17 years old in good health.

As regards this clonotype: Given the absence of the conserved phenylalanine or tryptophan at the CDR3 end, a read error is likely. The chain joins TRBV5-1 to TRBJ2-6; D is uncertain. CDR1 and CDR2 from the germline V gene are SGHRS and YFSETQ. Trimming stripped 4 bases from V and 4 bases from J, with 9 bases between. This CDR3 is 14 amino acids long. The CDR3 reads CASSDRIGANVLTN. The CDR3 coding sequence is TGCGCCAGCAGCGACCGAATAGGGGCCAACGTCCTGACTAAC.

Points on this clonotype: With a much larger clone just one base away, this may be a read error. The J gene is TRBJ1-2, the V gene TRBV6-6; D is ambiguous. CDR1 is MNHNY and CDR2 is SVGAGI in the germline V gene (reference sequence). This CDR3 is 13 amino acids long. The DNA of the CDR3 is TGTGCCAGCAGTTATTTAGGTTCTTATGGCTGCACCTTC. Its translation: CASSYLGSYGCTF.

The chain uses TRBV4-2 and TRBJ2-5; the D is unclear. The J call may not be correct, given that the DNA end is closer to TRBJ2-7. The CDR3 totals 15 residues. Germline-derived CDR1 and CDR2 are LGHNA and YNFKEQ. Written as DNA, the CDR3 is TGTGCCAGCAGCCAAGGTGTGATCAGTTCCTACGAGCAGTACTTC. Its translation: CASSQGVISSYEQYF.

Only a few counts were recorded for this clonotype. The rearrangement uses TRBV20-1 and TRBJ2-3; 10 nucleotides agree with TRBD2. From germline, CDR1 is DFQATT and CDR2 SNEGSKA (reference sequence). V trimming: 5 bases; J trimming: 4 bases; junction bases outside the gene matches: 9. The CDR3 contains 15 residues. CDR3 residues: CSAQQPSGSPDTQYF. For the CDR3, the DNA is TGCAGTGCTCAGCAACCTAGCGGGAGCCCAGATACGCAGTATTTT.

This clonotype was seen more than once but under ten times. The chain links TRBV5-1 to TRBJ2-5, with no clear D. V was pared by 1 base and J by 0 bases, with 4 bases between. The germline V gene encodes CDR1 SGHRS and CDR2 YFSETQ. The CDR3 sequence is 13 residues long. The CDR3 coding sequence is TGCGCCAGCAGCTTGATGGACCAAGAGACCCAGTACTTC. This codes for CASSLMDQETQYF.

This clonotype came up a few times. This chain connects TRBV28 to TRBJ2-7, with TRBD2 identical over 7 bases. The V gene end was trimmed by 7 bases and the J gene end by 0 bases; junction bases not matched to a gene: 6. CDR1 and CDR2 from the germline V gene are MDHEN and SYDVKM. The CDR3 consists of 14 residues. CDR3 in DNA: TGTGCCAGCAAGAGGCCGGGGGGCTCCTACGAGCAGTACTTC. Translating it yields CASKRPGGSYEQYF.

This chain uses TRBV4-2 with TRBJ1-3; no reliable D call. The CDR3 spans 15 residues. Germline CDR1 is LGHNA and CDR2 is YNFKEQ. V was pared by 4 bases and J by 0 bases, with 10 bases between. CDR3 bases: TGTGCCAGCAGCCTCAGCCGTAGCTCTGGAAACACCATATATTTT. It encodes CASSLSRSSGNTIYF.

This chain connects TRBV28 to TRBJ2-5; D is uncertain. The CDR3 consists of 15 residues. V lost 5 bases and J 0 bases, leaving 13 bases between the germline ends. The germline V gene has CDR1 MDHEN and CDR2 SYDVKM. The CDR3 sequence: CASSPARAYQETQYF. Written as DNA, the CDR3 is TGTGCCAGCAGTCCTGCGCGAGCGTACCAAGAGACCCAGTACTTC.

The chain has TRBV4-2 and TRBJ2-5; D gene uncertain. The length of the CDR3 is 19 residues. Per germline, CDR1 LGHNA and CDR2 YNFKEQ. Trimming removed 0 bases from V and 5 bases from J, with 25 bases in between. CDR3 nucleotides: TGTGCCAGCAGCCAAGACTCGGTGTCTTCGTCCTTAATCTGGGAGACCCAGTACTTC. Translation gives CASSQDSVSSSLIWETQYF.